The next 27 T cell receptor beta chains were all read from a single sample in a study of vaccination and CD4 T cells after COVID-19. The antigens of these receptors remain unknown. Sequenced with the Oncomine TCR Beta short-read assay was DNA taken from cultured CD4+ T cells. TCRdb reanalysed the PCR reads using MiXCR and keeps one entry per CDR3 protein. This repertoire shows 15,000 to 20,000 distinct CDR3 sequences, 50% to 65% found once; its top ten account for about 9.9%. Treatment: approximately nine-day PBMC culture with coronavirus spike peptide pools or control peptides (ViraFEST assay). The sample consisted of CD4+ T cells from blood, cultured in vitro. These receptors all come from a human donor who had recovered from COVID-19.

The genes are TRBV6-1 and TRBJ1-2; tentatively, D is TRBD1 (5 bases). Germline-derived CDR1 and CDR2 are MNHNS and SASEGT. This CDR3 has 14 residues. V lost 6 bases to trimming and J lost 8 bases, with 19 bases between them. In nucleotides, the CDR3 is TGTGCCAGCAGCCGATTCGGGGGGGTAAGGGGCTACACCTTC. Translation gives CASSRFGGVRGYTF.

This clonotype was recorded a few times. The chain has TRBV20-1 and TRBJ1-4; D unclear. In germline, CDR1 is DFQATT, CDR2 SNEGSKA (reference sequence). V shed 3 bases and J shed 0 bases, with 5 bases lying between them. The CDR3 is 13 residues long. The CDR3 DNA is TGCAGTGCTAGGCGCGCAACTAATGAAAAACTGTTTTTT. Protein: CSARRATNEKLFF.

This chain uses TRBV2 with TRBJ2-3; TRBD2 matches 10 bases. The CDR3 totals 10 residues. Germline values: CDR1 SNHLY, CDR2 FYNNEI. CDR3 nucleotide sequence: TGTGCAGCGGGGGGGGCGCGGCAGTATTTT. As protein: CAAGGARQYF.

V gene TRBV7-2 combines with J gene TRBJ2-5; 14 nucleotides align to TRBD2. V lost 5 bases to trimming and J lost 1 base; unmatched junction nucleotides: 6. The length of the CDR3 is 17 residues. In germline, CDR1 is SGHTA, CDR2 FQGNSA. The CDR3: CASSMRTSGRFQETQYF. CDR3 coding DNA: TGTGCCAGCAGCATGAGGACTAGCGGGAGGTTCCAAGAGACCCAGTACTTC. The full variable domain, rest sourced from reference TRBV7-2 and TRBJ2-5, is GAGVSQSPSNKVTEKGKDVELRCDPISGHTALYWYRQSLGQGLEFLIYFQGNSAPDKSGLPSDRFSAERTGGSVSTLTIQRTQQEDSAVYLCASSMRTSGRFQETQYFGPGTRLLVL.

The CDR3 protein is CASSWGYDRTIQETQYF. As DNA, the CDR3 is TGTGCCAGCAGTTGGGGATACGATCGGACTATCCAAGAGACCCAGTACTTC. V usage is TRBV6-2 or TRBV6-3 and J usage is TRBJ2-5, with D possibly TRBD2 on 6 matching bases. Trimming cost V 4 bases and J 1 base, with 19 bases left between them. The germline V gene encodes CDR1 MNHEY and CDR2 SVGEGT. The CDR3 runs to 17 residues.

The chain combines TRBV15 with TRBJ2-1; 10 nucleotides line up with TRBD2. Germline loops: CDR1 LNHNV, CDR2 YYDKDF (reference sequence). There are 17 residues in the CDR3. J gave up 0 bases and V 2 bases, and 4 bases lay outside the gene matches. This CDR3 is CATSRPPSGGSYNEQFF. DNA of the CDR3: TGTGCCACCAGCAGACCTCCTAGCGGGGGCTCCTACAATGAGCAGTTCTTC.

V is TRBV12-3 or TRBV12-4 and J is TRBJ1-1, with no clear D. The CDR3 covers 13 residues. The ends were cut back, 4 bases at V and 3 bases at J, with 9 bases in the middle. CDR3 coding DNA: TGTGCCAGCAGTTACCGGGATGACACTGAAGCTTTCTTT. This codes for CASSYRDDTEAFF.

This clonotype turned up a few times. V is TRBV24-1 and J is TRBJ2-1; TRBD2 matches 8 bases. CDR3 length: 15 residues. CDR1 is KGHDR, CDR2 SFDVKD, per germline. The V segment lost 4 bases and the J segment 10 bases; nucleotides outside the gene matches: 11. The CDR3 nucleotides are TGTGCCACCAGTGACCCGGGGGGAGCGGGAGTAGAGCAGTTCTTC. Its translation is CATSDPGGAGVEQFF.

The genes are TRBV11-3 and TRBJ2-7, with TRBD2 matching 15 bases. This CDR3 region has 16 residues. With V trimmed by 5 bases and J by 4 bases, 6 bases remained unmatched. CDR1 and CDR2 (germline): SGHNT, YENEEA. The CDR3 DNA is TGTGCCAGCAGCCGGGGACTAGCGGGAGGTCTGTACGAGCAGTACTTC. Residues: CASSRGLAGGLYEQYF. Complete variable domain (other parts from reference TRBV11-3 and TRBJ2-7): EAGVVQSPRYKIIEKKQPVAFWCNPISGHNTLYWYLQNLGQGPELLIRYENEEAVDDSQLPKDRFSAERLKGVDSTLKIQPAELGDSAVYLCASSRGLAGGLYEQYFGPGTRLTVT.

J is TRBJ1-1 and V is TRBV10-3, with D hard to call. The CDR3 is made up of 15 amino acids. Between the trimmed V and J ends, which lost 6 bases and 4 bases, there was a span of 18 bases. The germline CDR1 and CDR2 sequences are ENHRY and SYGVKD. The CDR3 sequence: CAISNPFYESTEAFF. The CDR3 nucleotides are TGTGCCATCAGCAACCCATTCTATGAGAGCACTGAAGCTTTCTTT.

J is TRBJ2-5 and V is TRBV7-2; D may be TRBD2 (5 bases). Trimming took off 1 base at V and 7 bases at J, with 10 bases between the two ends. The CDR3 is made up of 13 amino acids. In germline, CDR1 is SGHTA, CDR2 FQGNSA. The CDR3 bases are TGTGCCAGCAGCTTAGTGTACCGGGGGACCCAGTACTTC. Translating it yields CASSLVYRGTQYF. The whole variable domain, filled in from reference TRBV7-2 and TRBJ2-5, reads GAGVSQSPSNKVTEKGKDVELRCDPISGHTALYWYRQSLGQGLEFLIYFQGNSAPDKSGLPSDRFSAERTGGSVSTLTIQRTQQEDSAVYLCASSLVYRGTQYFGPGTRLLVL.

The rearrangement joins TRBV11-2 to TRBJ1-2; 7 bases agree with TRBD1. This CDR3 has 15 residues. V dropped 5 bases and J dropped 4; count of bases not matched to a gene: 10. The germline V gene encodes CDR1 SGHAT and CDR2 FQNNGV. CDR3 region: CASSRYRGPPYGYTF. DNA of the CDR3: TGTGCCAGCAGCCGTTACAGGGGACCCCCCTATGGCTACACCTTC.

The J gene is TRBJ2-5, the V gene TRBV28, with D possibly TRBD2 on 5 matching bases. The CDR3 is 16 residues long. The V end lost 4 bases, the J end lost 0 bases, and 15 bases lay between the germline ends. Per the germline V gene, CDR1 is MDHEN and CDR2 is SYDVKM. The CDR3: CASSSETSGYQETQYF. The CDR3, as DNA: TGTGCCAGCAGTTCAGAAACATCGGGGTACCAAGAGACCCAGTACTTC.

The chain combines TRBV5-1 with TRBJ2-3; the match to TRBD2 covers 8 bases. Per the germline V gene, CDR1 is SGHRS and CDR2 is YFSETQ. The CDR3 has 16 amino acids. The V segment lost 0 bases and the J segment 9 bases; nucleotides outside the gene matches: 12. CDR3 protein: CASSLAGLGPRWTQYF. CDR3 DNA sequence: TGCGCCAGCAGCTTGGCGGGACTAGGGCCTCGGTGGACGCAGTATTTT.

The J gene is TRBJ2-7, the V gene TRBV20-1, with TRBD2 identical over 15 bases. The germline CDR1 and CDR2 sequences are DFQATT and SNEGSKA (reference sequence). V lost 4 bases and J lost 4; bases outside the gene matches: 2. The CDR3 totals 14 residues. CDR3 region: CSAKGTSGGYEQYF. In DNA form, the CDR3 reads TGCAGTGCTAAAGGGACTAGCGGGGGGTACGAGCAGTACTTC.

This clonotype came up a few times. V and J are TRBV23-1 and TRBJ2-7; no clear D. TRBV23-1 belongs to the ORF category, with a function that is uncertain. The CDR3 runs to 12 residues. CDR3 bases: TGCGCTATCCTCCGGACCTCCTACGAGCAGTACTTC. Translated: CAILRTSYEQYF.

The J gene is TRBJ2-4, the V gene TRBV6-2 or TRBV6-3; 7 bases are shared with TRBD2. This CDR3 spans 16 amino acids. The germline CDR1 and CDR2 sequences are MNHEY and SVGEGT. V lost 0 bases and J lost 8; bases outside the gene matches: 10. The CDR3 DNA is TGTGCCAGCAGTTACTCGAGGTGGCGGGAGCGGGACATTCAGTACTTC. It yields the protein CASSYSRWRERDIQYF.

This chain joins TRBV7-2 and TRBJ1-2; a weak D match, TRBD1 (5 bases). The CDR3 runs 19 residues. V was pared by 5 bases and J by 7 bases, with 32 bases between. The germline gives CDR1 SGHTA, CDR2 FQGNSA. DNA of the CDR3: TGTGCCAGCAGCGTGAGACAAGGACAATTTCGGGTCAGGGCGGGTGGCTACACCTTC. Amino acids: CASSVRQGQFRVRAGGYTF.

The genes are TRBV10-3 and TRBJ2-3, with 10 bases fitting TRBD2. The CDR3 has 15 residues. CDR1 is ENHRY and CDR2 is SYGVKD in the germline V gene. After removal of 7 bases from V and 4 bases from J, the junction contained 8 bases not matched to a gene. In DNA, the CDR3 is TGTGCCATCAAAAAAGCGGGAGGGCCTGCAGATACGCAGTATTTT. It translates to CAIKKAGGPADTQYF.

The chain links TRBV9 to TRBJ2-5; the match to TRBD2 covers 7 bases. Per germline, CDR1 SGDLS and CDR2 YYNGEE. J was trimmed by 0 bases and V by 0 bases; bases with no gene match: 5. The CDR3 has 16 residues. The CDR3 nucleotides are TGTGCCAGCAGCGTAGAGGTTAGCGGGTACCAAGAGACCCAGTACTTC. This encodes CASSVEVSGYQETQYF.

The rearrangement links TRBV11-3 to TRBJ2-1, with 7 bases lining up with TRBD2. The CDR3 runs to 14 residues. CDR1 is SGHNT and CDR2 is YENEEA in the germline V gene. V gave up 0 bases and J gave up 10 bases; unmatched junction bases: 6. This CDR3 is CASSLEFGGSEQFF. The DNA for the CDR3 is TGTGCCAGCAGCTTAGAGTTTGGCGGGAGCGAGCAGTTCTTC.

The J gene is TRBJ1-1, the V gene TRBV7-2; the match to TRBD1 covers 7 bases. The ends lost 2 bases at V and 5 bases at J; junction bases unmatched: 2. CDR1 is SGHTA, CDR2 FQGNSA, per germline. The CDR3 extends over 13 amino acids. CDR3 amino acids: CASSLRGRTEAFF. CDR3 nucleotides: TGTGCCAGCAGCTTAAGGGGGCGGACTGAAGCTTTCTTT.

The gene calls are TRBV6-1 and TRBJ2-7; 10 bases fit TRBD1. This CDR3 comprises 14 residues. Germline CDR1 and CDR2: MNHNS and SASEGT. After removal of 5 bases from V and 4 bases from J, the junction contained 5 bases not matched to a gene. CDR3: CASSRGQGVYEQYF. CDR3 DNA: TGTGCCAGCAGTCGCGGACAGGGGGTTTACGAGCAGTACTTC.

This clonotype was picked up a small number of times. The rearrangement joins TRBV7-9 to TRBJ2-7; 10 bases agree with TRBD2. The junction had 3 bases not matched to a gene; V was cut back by 5 bases and J by 2 bases. The CDR3 length is 14 residues. Per germline, CDR1 SEHNR and CDR2 FQNEAQ (reference sequence). The CDR3 here is CASSDSGRTYEQYF. The CDR3 nucleotides are TGTGCCAGCAGCGATAGCGGGAGGACCTACGAGCAGTACTTC.

This clonotype was recorded a few times. The rearrangement joins TRBV7-2 to TRBJ2-5, with D unresolved. Trimming left V 3 bases short and J 2 bases short, with 10 bases between. Germline V gives CDR1 SGHTA, CDR2 FQGNSA. This CDR3 has 14 amino acids. CDR3 sequence (DNA): TGTGCCAGCAGCTTTAAGCGATATCAAGAGACCCAGTACTTC. It is translated as CASSFKRYQETQYF.

This clonotype was observed a single time. V usage is TRBV27 and J usage is TRBJ2-5, with D perhaps TRBD1 or TRBD2 (5 bases each). Germline CDR1 is MNHEY and CDR2 is SMNVEV (reference sequence). This CDR3 is 14 amino acids long. With 3 bases removed from V and 3 bases from J, the gap between germline ends came to 11 bases. CDR3 nucleotide sequence: TGTGCCAGCAGTTTTCTCGGGGCTGAAGAGACCCAGTACTTC. Amino acids: CASSFLGAEETQYF.

V and J are TRBV4-1 and TRBJ2-3; D is unresolved. This CDR3 region has 16 residues. Looked up from germline, CDR1 is MGHRA and CDR2 is YSYEKL. The V gene lost 0 bases and the J gene lost 6 bases, with 16 bases spanning the gap. Here the CDR3 reads CASSQEAHSELDTQYF. CDR3 in DNA: TGCGCCAGCAGCCAAGAGGCCCATTCCGAGTTGGATACGCAGTATTTT.